The clone carrying this T cell receptor beta chain was observed a single time. The ends lost 0 bases at V and 8 bases at J; junction bases unmatched: 8. The CDR3 sequence is 15 residues long. From germline, CDR1 is LNHNV and CDR2 YYDKDF (reference sequence). The record originates from a study of beta chain features in type 1 diabetes. Each sorted fraction was over 95% pure. The authors reverse transcribed all of the isolated RNA, so sequencing captured expressed TCRB transcripts. Method: immunoSEQ multiplex PCR; TCRdb's copy keeps in-frame clones and lacks some. The table lists just over 600,000 clones, about 14% of them singletons.

The clonotype originates from a man aged 18 to 29 in good health. Sequencing was done on a sample of naive CD4+ T cells from blood. V usage is TRBV15 and J usage is TRBJ1-2; TRBD1 aligns across 8 bases. In nucleotides, the CDR3 is TGTGCCACCAGCAGAGATCTAATAGACAGGGGAGGCTACACCTTC. This sequence encodes CATSRDLIDRGGYTF.